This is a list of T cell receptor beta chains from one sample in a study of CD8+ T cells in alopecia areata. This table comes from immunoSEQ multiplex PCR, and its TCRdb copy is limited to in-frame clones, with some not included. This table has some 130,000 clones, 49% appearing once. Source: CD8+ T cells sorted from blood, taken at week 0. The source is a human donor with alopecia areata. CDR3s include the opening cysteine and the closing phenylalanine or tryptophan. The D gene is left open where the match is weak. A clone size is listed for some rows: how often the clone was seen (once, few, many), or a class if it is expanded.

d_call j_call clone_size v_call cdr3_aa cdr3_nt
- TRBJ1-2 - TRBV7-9 CASSPAGTYGYTF TGTGCCAGCAGCCCGGCAGGGACTTATGGCTACACCTTC
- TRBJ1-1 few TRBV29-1 CSVLGGVNTEAFF TGCAGCGTCCTGGGGGGAGTGAACACTGAAGCTTTCTTT
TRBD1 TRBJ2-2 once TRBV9 CASSVGGQGTYTGELFF TGTGCCAGCAGCGTAGGGGGACAGGGCACGTACACCGGGGAGCTGTTTTTT
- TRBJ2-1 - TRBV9 CASSESPGEPGEQFF TGTGCCAGCAGTGAATCCCCGGGGGAACCGGGTGAGCAGTTCTTC
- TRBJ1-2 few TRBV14 CASSQGTPVGYTF TGTGCCAGCAGCCAAGGGACCCCCGTAGGCTACACCTTC
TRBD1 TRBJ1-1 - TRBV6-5 CATTGQGNTEAFF TGTGCCACCACGGGACAGGGGAACACTGAAGCTTTCTTT
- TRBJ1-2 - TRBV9 CASSVGRDKNYGYTF TGTGCCAGCAGCGTGGGTCGGGACAAGAACTATGGCTACACCTTC
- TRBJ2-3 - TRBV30 CAWSSGTLSTDTQYF TGTGCCTGGAGTTCCGGGACACTGAGCACAGATACGCAGTATTTT
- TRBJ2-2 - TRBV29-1 CSVEVENTGELFF TGCAGCGTTGAAGTCGAGAACACCGGGGAGCTGTTTTTT
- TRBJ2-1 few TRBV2 CASTEDPTPYEQFF TGTGCCAGCACCGAGGACCCAACCCCCTATGAGCAGTTCTTC
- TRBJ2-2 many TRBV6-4 CASSDGGTGELFF TGTGCCAGCAGTGACGGGGGCACCGGGGAGCTGTTTTTT
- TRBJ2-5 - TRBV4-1 CASSQLWGTLQETQYF TGCGCCAGCAGCCAACTATGGGGCACCTTGCAAGAGACCCAGTACTTC
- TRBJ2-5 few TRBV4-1 CASSPRFTSLQETQYF TGCGCCAGCAGCCCCCGTTTTACTAGCCTCCAAGAGACCCAGTACTTC
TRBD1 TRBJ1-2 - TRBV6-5 CASSYLGQGEEGYTF TGTGCCAGCAGTTACCTGGGACAGGGTGAAGAGGGCTACACCTTC
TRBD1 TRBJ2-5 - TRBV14 CASSPGTGVTQYF TGTGCCAGCAGCCCCGGGACAGGAGTGACCCAGTACTTC
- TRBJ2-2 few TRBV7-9 CASRSKRLEVGELFF TGTGCCAGCAGGTCGAAGCGTCTAGAGGTCGGGGAGCTGTTTTTT
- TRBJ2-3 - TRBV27 CASSERSSTDTQYF TGTGCCAGCAGTGAACGGAGTTCCACAGATACGCAGTATTTT
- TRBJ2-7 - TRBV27 CASRLVGAAYEQYF TGTGCCAGCAGGCTGGTGGGGGCAGCCTACGAGCAGTACTTC
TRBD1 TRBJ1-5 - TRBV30 CAWSKDRHYQPQHF TGTGCCTGGAGTAAGGACAGGCACTATCAGCCCCAGCATTTT
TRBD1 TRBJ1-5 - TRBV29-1 CSATQGDQPQHF TGCAGCGCTACTCAGGGGGACCAGCCCCAGCATTTT
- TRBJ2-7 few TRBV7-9 CASSLGLHEQYF TGTGCCAGCAGCTTGGGGCTTCACGAGCAGTACTTC
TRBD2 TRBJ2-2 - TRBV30 CAWSPRGGTGELFF TGTGCCTGGAGCCCCCGGGGGGGCACCGGGGAGCTGTTTTTT
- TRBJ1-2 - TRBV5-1 CAGKVNYEANYGYTF TGCGCCGGCAAGGTGAACTACGAAGCTAACTATGGCTACACCTTC
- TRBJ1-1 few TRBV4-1 CASSPRGSSEAFF TGCGCCAGCAGCCCGCGGGGGAGTTCTGAAGCTTTCTTT
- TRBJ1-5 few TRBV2 CASSDRAYSNQPQHF TGTGCCAGCAGTGACAGGGCTTATAGCAATCAGCCCCAGCATTTT
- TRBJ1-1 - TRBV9 CASSFRWDTEAFF TGTGCCAGCAGTTTCCGTTGGGACACTGAAGCTTTCTTT
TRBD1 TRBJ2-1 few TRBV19 CASSKDRGSYNEQFF TGTGCCAGTAGTAAGGACAGGGGATCCTACAATGAGCAGTTCTTC
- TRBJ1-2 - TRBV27 CASSPVAVTNYGYTF TGTGCCAGCAGCCCCGTGGCGGTGACCAACTATGGCTACACCTTC
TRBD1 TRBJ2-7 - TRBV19 CASSMFPGQGPTEQYF TGTGCCAGTAGTATGTTCCCGGGACAGGGCCCTACGGAGCAGTACTTC
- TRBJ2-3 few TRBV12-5 CASGLVFEITDTQYF TGTGCTAGTGGTTTGGTCTTCGAAATCACAGATACGCAGTATTTT
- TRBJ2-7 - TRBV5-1 CASSFQYPEQYF TGCGCCAGCAGCTTCCAGTACCCCGAGCAGTACTTC
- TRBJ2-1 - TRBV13 CASSPPGRNEQFF TGTGCCAGCAGCCCGCCGGGGAGGAATGAGCAGTTCTTC
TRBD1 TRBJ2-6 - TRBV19 CASSSDRGSGANVLTF TGTGCCAGTAGTTCCGACAGGGGGTCTGGGGCCAACGTCCTGACTTTC
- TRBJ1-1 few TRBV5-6 CASSGGDTEAFF TGTGCCAGCAGCGGGGGGGACACTGAAGCTTTCTTT
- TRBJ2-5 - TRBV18 CASSPTDKGGETQYF TGTGCCAGCTCACCCACGGACAAGGGGGGAGAGACCCAGTACTTC
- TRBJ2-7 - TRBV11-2 CASSPTGIDEQYF TGTGCCAGCAGCCCTACAGGGATCGACGAGCAGTACTTC